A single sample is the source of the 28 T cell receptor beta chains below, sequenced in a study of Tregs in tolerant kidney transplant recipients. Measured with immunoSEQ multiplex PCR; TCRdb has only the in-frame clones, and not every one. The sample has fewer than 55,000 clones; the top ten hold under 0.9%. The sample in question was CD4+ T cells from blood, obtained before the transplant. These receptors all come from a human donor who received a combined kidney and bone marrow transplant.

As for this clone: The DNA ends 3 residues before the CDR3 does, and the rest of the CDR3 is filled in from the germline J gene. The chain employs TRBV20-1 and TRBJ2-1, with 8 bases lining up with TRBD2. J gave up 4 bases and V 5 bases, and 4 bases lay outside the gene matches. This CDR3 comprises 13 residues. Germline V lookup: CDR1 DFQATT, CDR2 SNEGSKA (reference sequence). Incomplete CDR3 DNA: TGCAGTGCTTACAGCGGGGGATACAATGAG. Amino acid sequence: CSAYSGGYNE. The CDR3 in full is CSAYSGGYNEQFF.

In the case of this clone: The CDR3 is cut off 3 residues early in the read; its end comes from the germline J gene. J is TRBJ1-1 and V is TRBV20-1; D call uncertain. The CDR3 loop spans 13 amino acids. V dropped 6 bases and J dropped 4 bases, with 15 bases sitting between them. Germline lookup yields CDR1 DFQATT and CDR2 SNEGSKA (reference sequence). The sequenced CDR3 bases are TGCAGTGCCATACGGGGATCGGGCACTGAA. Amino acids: CSAIRGSGTE. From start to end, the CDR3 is CSAIRGSGTEAFF.

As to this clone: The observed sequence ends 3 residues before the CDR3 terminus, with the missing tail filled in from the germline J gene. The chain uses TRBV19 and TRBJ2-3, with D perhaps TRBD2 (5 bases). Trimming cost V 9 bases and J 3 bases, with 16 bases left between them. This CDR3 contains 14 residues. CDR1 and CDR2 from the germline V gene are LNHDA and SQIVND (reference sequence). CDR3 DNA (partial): TGTGCCAGCCGACCCCGGGGTCGGACAGATACG. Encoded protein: CASRPRGRTDT. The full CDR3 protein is CASRPRGRTDTQYF. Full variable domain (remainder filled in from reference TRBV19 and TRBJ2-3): DGGITQSPKYLFRKEGQNVTLSCEQNLNHDAMYWYRQDPGQGLRLIYYSQIVNDFQKGDIAEGYSVSREKKESFPLTVTSAQKNPTAFYLCASRPRGRTDTQYFGPGTRLTVL.

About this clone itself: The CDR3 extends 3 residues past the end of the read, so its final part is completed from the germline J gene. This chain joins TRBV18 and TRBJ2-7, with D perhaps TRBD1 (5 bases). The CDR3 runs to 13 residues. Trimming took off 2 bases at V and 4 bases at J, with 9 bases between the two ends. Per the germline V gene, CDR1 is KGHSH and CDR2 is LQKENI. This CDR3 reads CASSPGRGYEQYF. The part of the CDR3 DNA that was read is TGTGCCAGCTCACCAGGTAGGGGATACGAG.

CDR3 bases read: TGTGCCAGCTCAAGGGACAGAGACTGGAACACTGAA. Protein product: CASSRDRDWNTE. The whole CDR3 reads CASSRDRDWNTEAFF. V usage is TRBV18 and J usage is TRBJ1-1, with 7 bases lining up with TRBD1. Read coverage stops 3 residues before the CDR3 terminus; the germline J gene supplies the remainder. The CDR3 covers 15 residues. Per the germline V gene, CDR1 is KGHSH and CDR2 is LQKENI. V was clipped by 5 bases and J by 1 base; unmatched bases: 7.

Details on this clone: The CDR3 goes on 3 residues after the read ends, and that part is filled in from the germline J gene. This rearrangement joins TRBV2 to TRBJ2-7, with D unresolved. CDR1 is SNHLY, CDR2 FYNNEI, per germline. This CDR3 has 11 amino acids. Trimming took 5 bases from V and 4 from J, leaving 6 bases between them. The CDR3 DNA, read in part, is TGTGCCAGCAGTATCCGTTACGAG. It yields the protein CASSIRYE. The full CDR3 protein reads CASSIRYEQYF.

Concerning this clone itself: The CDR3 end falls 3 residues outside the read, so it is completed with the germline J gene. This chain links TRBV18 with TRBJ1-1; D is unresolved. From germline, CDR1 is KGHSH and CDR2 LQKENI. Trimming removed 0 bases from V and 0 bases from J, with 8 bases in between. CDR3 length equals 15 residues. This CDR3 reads CASSPPAGMNTEAFF. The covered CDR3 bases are TGTGCCAGCTCACCACCGGCAGGAATGAACACTGAA.

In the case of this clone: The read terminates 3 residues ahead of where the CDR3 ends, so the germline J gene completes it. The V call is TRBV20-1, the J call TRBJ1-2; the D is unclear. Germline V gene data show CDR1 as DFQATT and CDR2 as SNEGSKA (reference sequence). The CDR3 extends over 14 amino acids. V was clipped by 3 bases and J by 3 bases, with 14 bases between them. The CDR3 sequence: CSASLRAGDYGYTF. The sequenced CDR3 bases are TGCAGTGCTAGTCTGCGGGCGGGCGACTATGGC.

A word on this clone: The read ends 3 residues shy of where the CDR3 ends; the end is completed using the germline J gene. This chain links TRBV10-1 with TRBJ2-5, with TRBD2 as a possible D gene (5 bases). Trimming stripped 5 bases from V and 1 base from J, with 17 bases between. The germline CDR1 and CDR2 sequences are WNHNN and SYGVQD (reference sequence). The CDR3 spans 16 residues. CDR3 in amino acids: CASSSNPRTPQETQYF. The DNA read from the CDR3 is TGCGCCAGCAGTTCTAACCCTCGGACTCCCCAAGAGACC.

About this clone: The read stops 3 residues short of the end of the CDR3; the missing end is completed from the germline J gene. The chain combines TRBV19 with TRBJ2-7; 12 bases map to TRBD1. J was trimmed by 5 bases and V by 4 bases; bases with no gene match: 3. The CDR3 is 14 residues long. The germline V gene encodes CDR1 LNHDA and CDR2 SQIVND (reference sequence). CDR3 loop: CASSTGTGGHEQYF. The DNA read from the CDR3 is TGTGCCAGTAGTACTGGGACAGGGGGCCACGAG.

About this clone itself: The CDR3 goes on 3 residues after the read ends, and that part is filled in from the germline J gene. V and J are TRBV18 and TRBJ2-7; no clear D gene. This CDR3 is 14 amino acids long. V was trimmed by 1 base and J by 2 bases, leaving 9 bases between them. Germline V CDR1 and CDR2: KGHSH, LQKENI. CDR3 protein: CASSPLGITYEQYF. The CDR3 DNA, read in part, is TGTGCCAGCTCACCACTTGGCATTACCTACGAG. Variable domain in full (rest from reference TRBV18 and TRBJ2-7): NAGVMQNPRHLVRRRGQEARLRCSPMKGHSHVYWYRQLPEEGLKFMVYLQKENIIDESGMPKERFSAEFPKEGPSILRIQQVVRGDSAAYFCASSPLGITYEQYFGPGTRLTVT.

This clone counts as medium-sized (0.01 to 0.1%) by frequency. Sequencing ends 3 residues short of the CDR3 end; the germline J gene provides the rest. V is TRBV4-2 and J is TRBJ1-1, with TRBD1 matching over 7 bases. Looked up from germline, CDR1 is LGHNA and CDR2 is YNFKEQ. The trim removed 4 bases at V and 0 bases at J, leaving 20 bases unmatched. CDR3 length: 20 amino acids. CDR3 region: CASSPFRFDRVRRMNTEAFF. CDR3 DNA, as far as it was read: TGTGCCAGCAGCCCCTTCAGATTCGACAGGGTAAGGCGAATGAACACTGAA.

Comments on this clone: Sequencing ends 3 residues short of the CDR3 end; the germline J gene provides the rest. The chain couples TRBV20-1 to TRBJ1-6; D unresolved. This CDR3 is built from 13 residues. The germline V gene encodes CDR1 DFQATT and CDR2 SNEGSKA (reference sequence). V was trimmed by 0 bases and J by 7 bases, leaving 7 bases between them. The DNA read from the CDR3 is TGCAGTGCTAGAGAAGGAGGGAATTCACCC. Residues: CSAREGGNSP. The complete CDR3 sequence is CSAREGGNSPLHF.

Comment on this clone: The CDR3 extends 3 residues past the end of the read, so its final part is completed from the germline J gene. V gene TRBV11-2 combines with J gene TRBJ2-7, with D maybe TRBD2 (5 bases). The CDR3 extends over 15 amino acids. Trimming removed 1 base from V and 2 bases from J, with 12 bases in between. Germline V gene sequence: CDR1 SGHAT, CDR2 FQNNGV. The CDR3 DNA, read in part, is TGTGCCAGCAGCTTAGGAGGGCTGCCCACCTACGAG. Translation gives CASSLGGLPTYE. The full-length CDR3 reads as CASSLGGLPTYEQYF.

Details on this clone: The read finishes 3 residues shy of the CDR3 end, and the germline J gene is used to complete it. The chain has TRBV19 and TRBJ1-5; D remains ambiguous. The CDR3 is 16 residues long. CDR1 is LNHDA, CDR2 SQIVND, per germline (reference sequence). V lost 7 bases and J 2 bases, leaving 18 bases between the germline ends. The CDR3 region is CASTEKGSRGNQPQHF. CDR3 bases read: TGTGCCAGTACCGAGAAAGGTTCTAGAGGCAATCAGCCC.

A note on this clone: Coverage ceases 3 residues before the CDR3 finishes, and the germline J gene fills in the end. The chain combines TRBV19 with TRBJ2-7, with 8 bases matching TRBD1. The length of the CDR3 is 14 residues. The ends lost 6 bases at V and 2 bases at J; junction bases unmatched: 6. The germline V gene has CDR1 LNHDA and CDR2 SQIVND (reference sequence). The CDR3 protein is CASRTTGATYEQYF. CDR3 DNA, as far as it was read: TGTGCCAGTAGAACGACAGGGGCCACCTACGAG.

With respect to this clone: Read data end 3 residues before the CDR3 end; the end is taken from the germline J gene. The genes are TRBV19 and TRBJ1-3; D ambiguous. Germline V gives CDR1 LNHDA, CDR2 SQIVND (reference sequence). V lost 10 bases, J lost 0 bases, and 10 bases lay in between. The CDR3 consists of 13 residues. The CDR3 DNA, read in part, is TGTGCCACCCGTCAGCGCTCTGGAAACACC. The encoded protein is CATRQRSGNT. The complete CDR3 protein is CATRQRSGNTIYF. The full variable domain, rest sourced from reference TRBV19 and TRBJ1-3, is DGGITQSPKYLFRKEGQNVTLSCEQNLNHDAMYWYRQDPGQGLRLIYYSQIVNDFQKGDIAEGYSVSREKKESFPLTVTSAQKNPTAFYLCATRQRSGNTIYFGEGSWLTVV.

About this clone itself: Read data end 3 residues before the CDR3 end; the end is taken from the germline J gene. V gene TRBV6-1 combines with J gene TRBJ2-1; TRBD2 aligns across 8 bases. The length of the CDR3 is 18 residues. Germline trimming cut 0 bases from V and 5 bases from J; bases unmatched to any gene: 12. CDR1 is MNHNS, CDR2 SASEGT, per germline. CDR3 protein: CASSEADPRFGGDNEQFF. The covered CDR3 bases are TGTGCCAGCAGTGAAGCGGACCCCAGGTTCGGGGGGGACAATGAG.

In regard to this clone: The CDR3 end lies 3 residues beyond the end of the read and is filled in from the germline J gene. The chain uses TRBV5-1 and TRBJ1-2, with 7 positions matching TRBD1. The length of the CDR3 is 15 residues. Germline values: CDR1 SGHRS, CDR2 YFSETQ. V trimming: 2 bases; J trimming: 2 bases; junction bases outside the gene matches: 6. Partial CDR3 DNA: TGCGCCAGCAGCTTACGGACAGGCGCCAACTATGGC. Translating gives CASSLRTGANYG. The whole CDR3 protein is CASSLRTGANYGYTF. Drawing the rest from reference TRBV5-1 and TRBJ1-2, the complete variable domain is KAGVTQTPRYLIKTRGQQVTLSCSPISGHRSVSWYQQTPGQGLQFLFEYFSETQRNKGNFPGRFSGRQFSNSRSEMNVSTLELGDSALYLCASSLRTGANYGYTFGSGTRLTVV.

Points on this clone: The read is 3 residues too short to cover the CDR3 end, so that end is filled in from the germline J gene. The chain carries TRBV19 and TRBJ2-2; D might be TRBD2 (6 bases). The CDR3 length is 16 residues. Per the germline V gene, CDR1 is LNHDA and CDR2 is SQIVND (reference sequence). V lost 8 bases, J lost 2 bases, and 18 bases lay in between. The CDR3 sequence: CASYHTGLHNTGELFF. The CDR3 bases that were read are TGTGCCAGTTATCATACGGGACTCCACAACACCGGGGAG. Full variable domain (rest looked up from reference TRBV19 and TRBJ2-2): DGGITQSPKYLFRKEGQNVTLSCEQNLNHDAMYWYRQDPGQGLRLIYYSQIVNDFQKGDIAEGYSVSREKKESFPLTVTSAQKNPTAFYLCASYHTGLHNTGELFFGEGSRLTVL.

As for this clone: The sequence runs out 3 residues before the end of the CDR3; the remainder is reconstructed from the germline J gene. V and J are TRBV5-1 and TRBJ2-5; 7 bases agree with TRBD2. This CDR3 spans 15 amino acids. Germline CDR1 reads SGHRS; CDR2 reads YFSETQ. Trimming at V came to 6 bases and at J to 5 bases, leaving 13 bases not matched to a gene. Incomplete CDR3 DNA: TGCGCCAGCACCTCGGGAGGCGGGGATGTGGAGACC. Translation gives CASTSGGGDVET. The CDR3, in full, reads CASTSGGGDVETQYF.

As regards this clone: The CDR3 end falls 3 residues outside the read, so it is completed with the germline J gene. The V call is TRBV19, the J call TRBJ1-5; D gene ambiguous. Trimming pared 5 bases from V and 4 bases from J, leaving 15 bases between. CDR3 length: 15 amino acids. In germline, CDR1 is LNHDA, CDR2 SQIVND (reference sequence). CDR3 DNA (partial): TGTGCCAGTAGTGCACCGGGTAATTGGAATCAGCCC. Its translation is CASSAPGNWNQP. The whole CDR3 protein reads CASSAPGNWNQPQHF.

CDR3 sequence: CSARKRAPDTQYF. The sequenced CDR3 bases are TGCAGTGCTAGAAAGCGTGCCCCGGATACG. This rearrangement joins TRBV20-1 to TRBJ2-3; D is unresolved. The read ends 3 residues early relative to the CDR3; the germline J gene fills the gap. Trimming removed 2 bases from V and 6 bases from J, with 12 bases in between. The CDR3 is 13 amino acids. Per the germline V gene, CDR1 is DFQATT and CDR2 is SNEGSKA (reference sequence).

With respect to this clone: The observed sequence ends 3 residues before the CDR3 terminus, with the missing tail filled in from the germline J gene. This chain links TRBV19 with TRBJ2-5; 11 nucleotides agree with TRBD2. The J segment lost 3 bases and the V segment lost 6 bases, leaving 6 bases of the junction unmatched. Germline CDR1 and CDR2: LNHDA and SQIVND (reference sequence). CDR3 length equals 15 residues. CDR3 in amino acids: CASSKPGLAEETQYF. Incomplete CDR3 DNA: TGTGCCAGTAGCAAACCGGGACTAGCGGAAGAGACC. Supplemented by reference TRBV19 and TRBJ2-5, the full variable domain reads DGGITQSPKYLFRKEGQNVTLSCEQNLNHDAMYWYRQDPGQGLRLIYYSQIVNDFQKGDIAEGYSVSREKKESFPLTVTSAQKNPTAFYLCASSKPGLAEETQYFGPGTRLLVL.

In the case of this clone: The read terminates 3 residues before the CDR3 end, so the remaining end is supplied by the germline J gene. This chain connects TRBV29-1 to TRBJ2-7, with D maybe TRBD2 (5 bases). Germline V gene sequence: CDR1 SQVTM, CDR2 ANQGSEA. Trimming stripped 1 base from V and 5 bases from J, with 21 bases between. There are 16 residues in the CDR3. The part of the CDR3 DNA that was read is TGCAGCGTTGAAGGGGGAAGTACGGGGATCTTGGACGAG. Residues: CSVEGGSTGILDE. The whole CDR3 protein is CSVEGGSTGILDEQYF.

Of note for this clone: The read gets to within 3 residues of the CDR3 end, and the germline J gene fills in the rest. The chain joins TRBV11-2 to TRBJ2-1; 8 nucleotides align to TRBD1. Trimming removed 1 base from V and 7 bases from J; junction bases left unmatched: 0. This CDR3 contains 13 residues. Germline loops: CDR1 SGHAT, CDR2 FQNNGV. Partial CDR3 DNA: TGTGCCAGCAGCTTAGGACAGGGGAATGAG. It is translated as CASSLGQGNE. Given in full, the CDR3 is CASSLGQGNEQFF.

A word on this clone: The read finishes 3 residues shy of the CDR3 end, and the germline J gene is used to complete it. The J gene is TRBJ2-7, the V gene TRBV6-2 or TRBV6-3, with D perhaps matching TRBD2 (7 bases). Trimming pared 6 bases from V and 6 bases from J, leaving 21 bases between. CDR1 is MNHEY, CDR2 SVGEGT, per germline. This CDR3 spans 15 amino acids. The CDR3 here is CASSREGGRLGEQYF. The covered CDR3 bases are TGTGCCAGCAGCCGCGAGGGGGGGAGATTGGGCGAG.

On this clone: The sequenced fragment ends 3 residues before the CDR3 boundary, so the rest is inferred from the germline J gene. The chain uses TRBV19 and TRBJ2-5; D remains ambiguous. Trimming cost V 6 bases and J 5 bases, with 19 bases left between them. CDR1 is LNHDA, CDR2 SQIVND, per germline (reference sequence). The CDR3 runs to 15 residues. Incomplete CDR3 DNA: TGTGCCAGTAGCCCCCTGGCACTATCCGGGGAGACC. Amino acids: CASSPLALSGET. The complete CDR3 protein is CASSPLALSGETQYF.